A single sample gave rise to the 7 T cell receptor beta chains below, sequenced in a study of T cell responses to AZD1222 COVID-19 vaccine. The table came from immunoSEQ multiplex PCR; TCRdb's copy has only in-frame clones and leaves some out. This sample has approximately 110,000 clones, with roughly 90% found just once. Sample: peripheral blood, taken 28 days after the second AZD1222 dose. Receptor source: an adult who received the AZD1222 COVID-19 vaccine.

This rearrangement joins TRBV5-4 to TRBJ2-7; no reliable D call. The CDR3 has 11 residues. Looked up from germline, CDR1 is SGHNT and CDR2 is YYREEE (reference sequence). The V gene lost 4 bases and the J gene lost 0 bases, with 2 bases spanning the gap. CDR3 DNA sequence: TGTGCCAGCAGCAACTCCTACGAGCAGTACTTC. This encodes CASSNSYEQYF.

This chain joins TRBV20-1 and TRBJ2-7; D call uncertain. Germline values: CDR1 DFQATT, CDR2 SNEGSKA (reference sequence). This CDR3 comprises 13 residues. V was clipped by 3 bases and J by 0 bases, with 9 bases between them. The DNA for the CDR3 is TGCAGTGCTAGTCCCCAACGCTCCTACGAGCAGTACTTC. It codes for CSASPQRSYEQYF.

This chain uses TRBV10-3 with TRBJ2-3, with TRBD2 as a possible D gene (6 bases). Germline CDR1 and CDR2: ENHRY and SYGVKD. Trimming removed 5 bases at V and 0 bases at J, with 12 bases between. The CDR3 extends over 15 amino acids. The CDR3: CAISSSGSSTDTQYF. The CDR3 coding sequence is TGTGCCATCAGTAGTAGCGGCTCTAGCACAGATACGCAGTATTTT.

The gene calls are TRBV15 and TRBJ1-2; 11 bases map to TRBD1. J lost 4 bases, V lost 0 bases, and 4 bases had no gene match. This CDR3 has 16 residues. Germline loops: CDR1 LNHNV, CDR2 YYDKDF (reference sequence). CDR3 DNA: TGTGCCACCAGCAGAGATGGACAGGGGGCAGGCTATGGCTACACCTTC. Translation: CATSRDGQGAGYGYTF.

This clone was recorded once. The rearrangement links TRBV2 to TRBJ1-4, with D perhaps TRBD1 (5 bases). The CDR3 loop spans 15 amino acids. Germline CDR1 SNHLY, CDR2 FYNNEI. V shed 4 bases and J shed 7 bases, with 16 bases lying between them. The CDR3 reads CASSVEGQTGEKLFF. The CDR3 region has the DNA TGTGCCAGCAGTGTAGAAGGACAAACGGGTGAAAAACTGTTTTTT.

V is TRBV21-1 and J is TRBJ2-7; TRBD2 is the table's D call, not checked against the DNA. TRBV21-1 is a listed pseudogene. The length of the CDR3 is 15 residues. CDR3 in DNA: TGTGCCAGCAGCAAATTTCCCCCCGCGGGGGCCGAGCAGTACTTC. Amino acid sequence: CASSKFPPAGAEQYF.

The chain uses TRBV4-2 and TRBJ2-7; 9 positions agree with TRBD2. Germline assignment: CDR1 LGHNA and CDR2 YNFKEQ. CDR3 length: 17 residues. The junction had 9 bases not matched to a gene; V was cut back by 1 base and J by 2 bases. The CDR3 region is CASSQGLGGGGPYEQYF. The CDR3 DNA reads as TGTGCCAGCAGCCAAGGGTTAGGCGGGGGGGGACCCTACGAGCAGTACTTC.